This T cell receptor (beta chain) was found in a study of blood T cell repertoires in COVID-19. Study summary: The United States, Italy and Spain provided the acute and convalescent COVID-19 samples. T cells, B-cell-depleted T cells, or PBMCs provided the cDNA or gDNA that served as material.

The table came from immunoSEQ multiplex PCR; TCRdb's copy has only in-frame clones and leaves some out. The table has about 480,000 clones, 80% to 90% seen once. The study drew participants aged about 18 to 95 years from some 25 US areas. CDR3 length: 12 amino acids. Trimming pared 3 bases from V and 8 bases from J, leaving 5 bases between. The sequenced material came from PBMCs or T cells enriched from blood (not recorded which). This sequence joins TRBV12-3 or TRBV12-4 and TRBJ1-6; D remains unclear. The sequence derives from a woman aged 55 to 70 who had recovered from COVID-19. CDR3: CASSFEDSPLHF. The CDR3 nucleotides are TGTGCCAGCAGTTTCGAGGATTCACCCCTCCACTTT.